One sample yielded the 26 T cell receptor beta chains listed below, sequenced in a study of control samples from healthy donors and cancer patients. The assay was immunoSEQ multiplex PCR, and TCRdb's table has in-frame clones only and misses some. Counted here are around 71,000 clones, roughly 86% occurring once; the ten biggest clones make up under 3%. The specimen sequenced was PBMCs. The source is a woman between 50 and 59 years old with head and neck cancer.

In DNA, the CDR3 is TGTGCCAGCAGTTACTCAGGGGATCATTCACCCCTCCACTTT. Encoded protein: CASSYSGDHSPLHF. This chain joins TRBV6-5 and TRBJ1-6; D is perhaps TRBD1 (5 bases). There are 14 residues in the CDR3. V was trimmed by 0 bases and J by 8 bases, leaving 8 bases between them. Germline V gene sequence: CDR1 MNHEY, CDR2 SVGAGI.

The chain joins TRBV7-6 to TRBJ1-3, with D maybe TRBD1 (6 bases). Germline V gene lookup returns CDR1 SGHVS and CDR2 FNYEAQ. The CDR3 spans 15 residues. With 5 bases removed from V and 0 bases from J, the gap between germline ends came to 11 bases. The CDR3 loop reads CASSLRGGSGNTIYF. CDR3 coding DNA: TGTGCCAGCAGCCTTAGGGGGGGCTCTGGAAACACCATATATTTT.

J is TRBJ1-6 and V is TRBV7-3; D is perhaps TRBD1 (5 bases). CDR3 length equals 14 residues. V dropped 3 bases and J dropped 7 bases, with 10 bases sitting between them. CDR1 is SGHTA, CDR2 FQGTGA, per germline. As DNA, the CDR3 is TGTGCCAGCAGCTTGGGACGGCGAAATTCACCCCTCCACTTT. Translating gives CASSLGRRNSPLHF. Based on the CDR3 plus reference TRBV7-3 and TRBJ1-6, the full variable domain is GAGVSQTPSNKVTEKGKYVELRCDPISGHTALYWYRQSLGQGPEFLIYFQGTGAADDSGLPNDRFFAVRPEGSVSTLKIQRTERGDSAVYLCASSLGRRNSPLHFGNGTRLTVT.

This chain links TRBV6-5 with TRBJ1-4, with D unresolved. V was clipped by 5 bases and J by 4 bases, with 11 bases between them. There are 14 residues in the CDR3. CDR1 is MNHEY, CDR2 SVGAGI, per germline. The CDR3 protein is CASSPGDINEKLFF. The CDR3 DNA follows: TGTGCCAGCAGTCCCGGGGATATTAATGAAAAACTGTTTTTT.

The rearrangement joins TRBV5-1 to TRBJ2-3, with 7 bases lining up with TRBD2. V shed 1 base, J shed 0 bases, and the junction held 5 bases outside the gene matches. CDR1 is SGHRS, CDR2 YFSETQ, per germline. There are 16 residues in the CDR3. CDR3 coding DNA: TGCGCCAGCAGCTTGCAAGCGGGGATTAGCACAGATACGCAGTATTTT. It yields the protein CASSLQAGISTDTQYF.

The rearrangement joins TRBV5-1 to TRBJ1-5; TRBD1 is a possible D gene (5 bases). The CDR3 extends over 15 amino acids. Looked up from germline, CDR1 is SGHRS and CDR2 is YFSETQ. Trimming cost V 4 bases and J 0 bases, with 11 bases left between them. CDR3 bases: TGCGCCAGCAGCCGGTGGGGGGATAGCAATCAGCCCCAGCATTTT. The encoded protein is CASSRWGDSNQPQHF.

The chain uses TRBV25-1 and TRBJ2-5, with D unresolved. This CDR3 contains 13 residues. Germline V CDR1 and CDR2: MGHDK, SYGVNS. This CDR3 reads CASEGFLQETQYF. The CDR3 DNA reads TGTGCTTCCGAAGGGTTTTTACAAGAGACCCAGTACTTC.

This rearrangement joins TRBV27 to TRBJ2-7; no reliable D call. CDR1 is MNHEY, CDR2 SMNVEV, per germline (reference sequence). The CDR3 extends over 13 amino acids. The V end was cut by 2 bases, the J end by 3 bases, with 8 bases between. This CDR3 is CASSLVIGYEQYF. DNA of the CDR3: TGTGCCAGCAGTTTAGTTATTGGCTACGAGCAGTACTTC.

This clone was picked up one time. V and J are TRBV7-9 and TRBJ2-6; TRBD2 aligns across 7 bases. The V and J ends lost 5 bases and 0 bases, in that order; junction bases with no gene match: 13. Germline V gene lookup returns CDR1 SEHNR and CDR2 FQNEAQ (reference sequence). This CDR3 region has 19 residues. The chain's CDR3 is CASSLDAGGTHSGANVLTF. The DNA of the CDR3 is TGTGCCAGCAGCCTCGATGCCGGGGGGACGCACTCTGGGGCCAACGTCCTGACTTTC.

The chain couples TRBV11-2 to TRBJ1-3, with 9 nucleotides matching TRBD1. Germline V lookup: CDR1 SGHAT, CDR2 FQNNGV. The CDR3 totals 15 residues. V trimming: 4 bases; J trimming: 2 bases; junction bases outside the gene matches: 3. The CDR3 DNA reads TGTGCCAGCAGCTCCGACAGGGGGACTGGAAACACCATATATTTT. Its translation is CASSSDRGTGNTIYF.

The chain uses TRBV7-2 and TRBJ1-5; the match to TRBD1 covers 7 bases. J gave up 0 bases and V 5 bases, and 4 bases lay outside the gene matches. There are 15 residues in the CDR3. Germline values: CDR1 SGHTA, CDR2 FQGNSA. Here the CDR3 DNA reads TGTGCCAGCAGCAGGGACAGTGATAGCAATCAGCCCCAGCATTTT. Protein sequence: CASSRDSDSNQPQHF.

This clone was seen a single time. The chain couples TRBV27 to TRBJ2-1; 9 bases are shared with TRBD1. V trimming: 5 bases; J trimming: 3 bases; junction bases outside the gene matches: 8. CDR1 is MNHEY, CDR2 SMNVEV, per germline (reference sequence). The CDR3 is 16 amino acids. CDR3 coding DNA: TGTGCCAGCAGTGCAACCGGGACAGGGCTCTACAATGAGCAGTTCTTC. This sequence encodes CASSATGTGLYNEQFF.

This clone has only a few counts. The chain combines TRBV5-1 with TRBJ2-2, with D maybe TRBD2 (6 bases). V lost 4 bases and J 2 bases, leaving 15 bases between the germline ends. Germline CDR1 and CDR2: SGHRS and YFSETQ. The CDR3 is made up of 16 amino acids. CDR3 coding DNA: TGCGCCAGCAGCCATACGGGAGCCCGTAACACCGGGGAGCTGTTTTTT. Protein sequence: CASSHTGARNTGELFF.

The V call is TRBV29-1, the J call TRBJ2-3; possible D gene TRBD1, 6 bases. The CDR3 totals 17 residues. V dropped 3 bases and J dropped 8 bases, with 27 bases sitting between them. Germline V gives CDR1 SQVTM, CDR2 ANQGSEA. The CDR3 DNA sequence: TGCAGCGTTGACCAAACGGGGTGGGGGCCGACTCTACGTACGCAGTATTTT. Protein: CSVDQTGWGPTLRTQYF.

This rearrangement joins TRBV7-3 to TRBJ2-2; unclear D gene. CDR1 and CDR2 from the germline V gene are SGHTA and FQGTGA. Trimming left V 4 bases short and J 3 bases short, with 6 bases between. The CDR3 has 13 residues. CDR3 in DNA: TGTGCCAGCAGCTCATACGACACCGGGGAGCTGTTTTTT. It is translated as CASSSYDTGELFF.

V and J are TRBV25-1 and TRBJ2-7; no firm D call. The CDR3 runs to 14 residues. Germline V lookup: CDR1 MGHDK, CDR2 SYGVNS. V lost 3 bases to trimming and J lost 5 bases, with 14 bases between them. CDR3 in DNA: TGTGCCAGCAGTGATTGGGGTCATATCAACGAGCAGTACTTC. Protein product: CASSDWGHINEQYF.

This chain connects TRBV19 to TRBJ2-2; perhaps TRBD1 as D (5 bases). In germline, CDR1 is LNHDA, CDR2 SQIVND (reference sequence). The CDR3 spans 17 residues. V lost 7 bases and J lost 0, with 18 bases in between. This CDR3 reads CASTHRAQGPNTGELFF. The DNA of the CDR3 is TGTGCCAGTACCCATAGGGCCCAGGGCCCGAACACCGGGGAGCTGTTTTTT.

The chain couples TRBV9 to TRBJ2-3; 7 bases match TRBD2. V was pared by 4 bases and J by 2 bases, with 10 bases of the junction left unmatched. Germline lookup yields CDR1 SGDLS and CDR2 YYNGEE. The length of the CDR3 is 16 residues. The DNA for the CDR3 is TGTGCCAGCAGCCCCCGTCCAGCGGGGACCACAGATACGCAGTATTTT. This encodes CASSPRPAGTTDTQYF.

The rearrangement links TRBV7-6 to TRBJ1-2; D unresolved. Per the germline V gene, CDR1 is SGHVS and CDR2 is FNYEAQ. V lost 4 bases and J lost 1, with 7 bases in between. This CDR3 contains 13 residues. The CDR3 reads CASSSYSNYGYTF. The DNA for the CDR3 is TGTGCCAGCAGCTCATACAGTAACTATGGCTACACCTTC. Combining the CDR3 with reference TRBV7-6 and TRBJ1-2 gives the whole variable domain GAGVSQSPRYKVTKRGQDVALRCDPISGHVSLYWYRQALGQGPEFLTYFNYEAQQDKSGLPNDRFSAERPEGSISTLTIQRTEQRDSAMYRCASSSYSNYGYTFGSGTRLTVV.

The rearrangement uses TRBV19 and TRBJ2-1; the D is unclear. Trimming left V 7 bases short and J 6 bases short, with 19 bases between. This CDR3 has 15 residues. CDR1 LNHDA and CDR2 SQIVND come from the germline V gene (reference sequence). The CDR3 reads CASTLGWNSGNEQFF. CDR3 nucleotides: TGTGCCAGTACCCTGGGGTGGAACAGTGGCAATGAGCAGTTCTTC. The whole variable domain, filled in from reference TRBV19 and TRBJ2-1, reads DGGITQSPKYLFRKEGQNVTLSCEQNLNHDAMYWYRQDPGQGLRLIYYSQIVNDFQKGDIAEGYSVSREKKESFPLTVTSAQKNPTAFYLCASTLGWNSGNEQFFGPGTRLTVL.

The chain recombines TRBV5-1 with TRBJ2-7; the match to TRBD1 covers 9 bases. Germline assignment: CDR1 SGHRS and CDR2 YFSETQ. J lost 0 bases, V lost 4 bases, and 2 bases had no gene match. The CDR3 is 14 residues long. For the CDR3, the DNA is TGCGCCAGCAGCGCGGGACAGGGCTCCTACGAGCAGTACTTC. It is translated as CASSAGQGSYEQYF.

Turning to this clone: Other DNA sequences in the sample encode the same CDR3. The chain is built from TRBV24-1 and TRBJ1-5, with D unclear. Trimming cost V 2 bases and J 4 bases, with 2 bases left between them. Germline CDR1 reads KGHDR; CDR2 reads SFDVKD. The CDR3 contains 12 residues. The CDR3 nucleotides read TGTGCCACCAGTGATTCGAATCAGCCCCAGCATTTT. Translating it yields CATSDSNQPQHF.

The chain recombines TRBV5-1 with TRBJ1-1, with D perhaps TRBD1 (5 bases). This CDR3 has 15 residues. Per the germline V gene, CDR1 is SGHRS and CDR2 is YFSETQ. Trimming removed 1 base at V and 5 bases at J, with 15 bases between. This chain's CDR3 is CASSLLTGQRTEAFF. The CDR3 region has the DNA TGCGCCAGCAGCTTGCTAACAGGTCAGCGGACTGAAGCTTTCTTT.

There are a few counts of this clone. The J gene is TRBJ2-7, the V gene TRBV7-9; the D is unclear. Trimming took 3 bases from V and 6 from J, leaving 9 bases between them. Germline V gene sequence: CDR1 SEHNR, CDR2 FQNEAQ (reference sequence). The CDR3 loop spans 12 amino acids. CDR3 loop: CASSFSRFEQYF. The CDR3 nucleotides are TGTGCCAGCAGCTTCAGCAGGTTCGAGCAGTACTTC.

This clone was found once. The chain combines TRBV30 with TRBJ1-5; 8 bases are a match to TRBD1. The CDR3 loop spans 13 amino acids. V was clipped by 3 bases and J by 5 bases; unmatched bases: 3. Germline CDR1 reads GTSNPN; CDR2 reads SVGIG (reference sequence). CDR3 amino acids: CAWRGTGDQPQHF. The CDR3 DNA reads as TGTGCCTGGAGGGGGACAGGTGATCAGCCCCAGCATTTT.

The J gene is TRBJ2-1, the V gene TRBV10-1; D might be TRBD1 (6 bases). Germline-derived CDR1 and CDR2 are WNHNN and SYGVQD (reference sequence). This CDR3 contains 15 residues. V lost 6 bases to trimming and J lost 3 bases, with 15 bases between them. CDR3 DNA: TGCGCCAGCAGCGCCACAGGGAACCACTACAATGAGCAGTTCTTC. Its protein product is CASSATGNHYNEQFF.